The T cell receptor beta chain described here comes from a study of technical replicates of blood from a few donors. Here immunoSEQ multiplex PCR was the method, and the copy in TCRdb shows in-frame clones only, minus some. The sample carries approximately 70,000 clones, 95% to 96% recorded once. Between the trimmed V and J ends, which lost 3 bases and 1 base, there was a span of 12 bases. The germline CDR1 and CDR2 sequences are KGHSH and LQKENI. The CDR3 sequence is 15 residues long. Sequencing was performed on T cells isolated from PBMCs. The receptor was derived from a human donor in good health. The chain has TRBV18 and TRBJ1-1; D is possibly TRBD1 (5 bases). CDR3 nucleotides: TGTGCCAGCTCACCTGGGGGACTTACGAACACTGAAGCTTTCTTT. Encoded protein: CASSPGGLTNTEAFF. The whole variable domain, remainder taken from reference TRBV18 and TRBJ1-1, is NAGVMQNPRHLVRRRGQEARLRCSPMKGHSHVYWYRQLPEEGLKFMVYLQKENIIDESGMPKERFSAEFPKEGPSILRIQQVVRGDSAAYFCASSPGGLTNTEAFFGQGTRLTVV.